This T cell receptor beta chain emerged from a study of T cells after yellow fever vaccination. General study findings and limits: Boosting was followed by the reappearance of most primary-vaccination clones (approximately 95% CD4, more than 70% CD8). A weaker secondary response peaked on day 5, the primary on day 15.

CDR3 length: 13 residues. Germline V gene sequence: CDR1 SGHNT, CDR2 YENEEA. V was clipped by 5 bases and J by 6 bases; unmatched bases: 4. Via MiXCR, TCRdb re-called the 5' RACE reads, giving one row per CDR3 protein. The profile covers approximately 450,000 distinct CDR3 sequences, with approximately 18% appearing a single time and 18% taken by the ten largest. Regarding this clonotype: Its target is unknown.

This chain uses TRBV11-3 with TRBJ2-3, with TRBD2 matching 8 bases. This sample comprised PBMCs, obtained before the yellow fever booster vaccination. The receptor was derived from a man in his late teens or twenties who received the YFV17D yellow fever vaccine. The CDR3 nucleotides read TGTGCCAGCAGCACTAGCGGCAGGGATACGCAGTATTTT. Amino acid sequence: CASSTSGRDTQYF.